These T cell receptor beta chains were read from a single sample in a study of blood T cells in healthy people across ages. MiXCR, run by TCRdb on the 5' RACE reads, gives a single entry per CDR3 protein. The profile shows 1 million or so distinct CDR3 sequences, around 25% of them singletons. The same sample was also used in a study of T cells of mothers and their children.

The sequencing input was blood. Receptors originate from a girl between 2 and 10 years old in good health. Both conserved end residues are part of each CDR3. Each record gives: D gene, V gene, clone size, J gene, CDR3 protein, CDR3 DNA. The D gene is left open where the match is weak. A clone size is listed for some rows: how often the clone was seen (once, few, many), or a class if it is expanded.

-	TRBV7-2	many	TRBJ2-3	CASSLGAGADTQYF	TGTGCCAGCAGCTTAGGCGCAGGGGCAGATACGCAGTATTTT
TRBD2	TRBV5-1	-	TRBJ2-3	CASSLMTSGRSSTDTQYF	TGCGCCAGCAGCTTGATGACTAGCGGGAGGTCCAGCACAGATACGCAGTATTTT
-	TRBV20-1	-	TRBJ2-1	CSDRDPSHSLYNEQFF	TGCAGTGATAGAGATCCGTCGCATTCCCTCTATAATGAGCAGTTCTTC
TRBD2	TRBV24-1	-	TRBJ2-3	CATSDWTSGSTDTQYF	TGTGCCACCAGTGACTGGACTAGCGGATCCACAGATACGCAGTATTTT
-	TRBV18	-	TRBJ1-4	CASSPLEAAGNEKLFF	TGTGCCAGCTCACCATTGGAAGCGGCAGGGAATGAAAAACTGTTTTTT
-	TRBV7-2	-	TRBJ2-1	CASSRVSSTYNEQFF	TGTGCCAGCAGCCGCGTAAGCAGTACCTACAATGAGCAGTTCTTC
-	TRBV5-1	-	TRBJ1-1	CASSWDGVNTEAFF	TGCGCCAGCAGTTGGGACGGCGTGAACACTGAAGCTTTCTTT
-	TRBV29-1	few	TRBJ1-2	CSVDEVPTPGSNYGYTF	TGCAGCGTTGATGAGGTCCCAACCCCGGGGTCTAACTATGGCTACACCTTC
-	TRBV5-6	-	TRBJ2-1	CASSPLARNNEQFF	TGTGCCAGCAGCCCGCTAGCGAGAAACAATGAGCAGTTCTTC
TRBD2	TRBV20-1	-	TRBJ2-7	CSARLAGGPYEQYF	TGCAGTGCTCGACTAGCGGGAGGGCCATACGAGCAGTACTTC
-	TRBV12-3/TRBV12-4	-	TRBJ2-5	CASSRDTYQETQYF	TGTGCCAGCTCTAGAGACACGTACCAAGAGACCCAGTACTTC
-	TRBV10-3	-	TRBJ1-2	CAISESKGAFYGYTF	TGTGCCATCAGTGAGTCAAAAGGGGCATTCTATGGCTACACCTTC
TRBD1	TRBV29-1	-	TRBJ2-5	CSVAGQVGETQYF	TGTAGCGTTGCCGGACAGGTCGGAGAGACCCAGTACTTC
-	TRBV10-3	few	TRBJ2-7	CAISERVGEQYF	TGTGCCATCAGTGAGCGTGTGGGGGAGCAGTACTTC
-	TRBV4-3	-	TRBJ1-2	CASSQAQRYGYTF	TGCGCCAGCAGCCAAGCTCAACGGTATGGCTACACCTTC
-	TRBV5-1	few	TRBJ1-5	CASSPDGHGNQPQHF	TGCGCCAGCAGCCCGGACGGACACGGAAATCAGCCCCAGCATTTT
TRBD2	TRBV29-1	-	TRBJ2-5	CSALGLAGIGETQYF	TGCAGCGCCCTTGGACTAGCGGGGATTGGAGAGACCCAGTACTTC
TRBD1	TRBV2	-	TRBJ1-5	CATTGEVNQPQHF	TGTGCCACGACAGGGGAGGTCAATCAGCCCCAGCATTTT
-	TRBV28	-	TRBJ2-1	CATSWDAGAEDEQFF	TGTGCCACTTCATGGGATGCTGGAGCCGAGGATGAGCAGTTCTTC
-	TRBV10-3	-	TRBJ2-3	CAISVGGGDTDTQYF	TGTGCCATCAGTGTGGGCGGGGGCGACACAGATACGCAGTATTTT
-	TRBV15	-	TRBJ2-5	CATSSLIGSRGEQYF	TGTGCCACCAGCAGTCTGATAGGCTCCCGCGGTGAGCAGTACTTC
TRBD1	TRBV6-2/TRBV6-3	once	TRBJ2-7	CASSYAGQGYEQYF	TGTGCCAGCAGTTACGCGGGACAGGGCTACGAGCAGTACTTC